The 19 T cell receptor beta chains below come from one sample, sequenced in a study of ipilimumab plus nivolumab after autologous stem cell transplantation. Assay: immunoSEQ multiplex PCR; the TCRdb copy retains only in-frame clones and omits some. The table records around 9,300 clones, nearly 70% of them present only once. Material: PBMCs, obtained in a trial of ipilimumab plus nivolumab as post-transplant consolidation. The receptors derive from a female donor with multiple myeloma.

CDR3 nucleotides: TGTGCCAGCAGCGAGGGGGACGAACTTTACGAGCAGTACTTC. It specifies CASSEGDELYEQYF. This chain joins TRBV9 and TRBJ2-7, with a possible D match to TRBD1 (6 bases). This CDR3 spans 14 amino acids. Trimming took off 3 bases at V and 4 bases at J, with 14 bases between the two ends. The germline gives CDR1 SGDLS, CDR2 YYNGEE.

A few counts support this clone. The chain couples TRBV6-6 to TRBJ2-3; 9 bases are shared with TRBD2. Trimming took 5 bases from V and 4 from J; bases not matched to a gene: 7. Per germline, CDR1 MNHNY and CDR2 SVGAGI (reference sequence). This CDR3 region has 15 residues. CDR3 in DNA: TGTGCCAGCAGTCGGACTAGCGCTCTGTCAGATACGCAGTATTTT. Protein sequence: CASSRTSALSDTQYF.

This chain links TRBV28 with TRBJ2-3, with TRBD1 as a possible D gene (6 bases). The length of the CDR3 is 13 residues. Trimming stripped 5 bases from V and 11 bases from J, with 17 bases between. Germline values: CDR1 MDHEN, CDR2 SYDVKM. CDR3 nucleotide sequence: TGTGCCAGCAGTCCCCCTGACAGGAACGGGCAGTATTTT. This encodes CASSPPDRNGQYF.

The chain is built from TRBV7-8 and TRBJ2-7, with TRBD2 matching over 7 bases. This CDR3 has 13 amino acids. Germline loops: CDR1 SGHVS, CDR2 FQNEAQ. Losses at the gene ends were 5 bases for V and 2 bases for J; bases not matched to a gene: 3. This chain's CDR3 is CASSVGTTYEQYF. DNA for the CDR3: TGTGCCAGCAGCGTCGGGACTACCTACGAGCAGTACTTC.

The genes are TRBV2 and TRBJ2-6; tentatively, D is TRBD2 (5 bases). CDR1 and CDR2 from the germline V gene are SNHLY and FYNNEI. The CDR3 spans 14 residues. V shed 5 bases and J shed 3 bases, with 8 bases lying between them. For the CDR3, the DNA is TGTGCCAGCAGTCTTAGCGTTGGGGCCAACGTCCTGACTTTC. Translating gives CASSLSVGANVLTF.

By share, this clone counts as large. Written as DNA, the CDR3 is TGTGCCAGCAGCCAATTGGCGGGAGCCCCCGGGTACTTC. Translating gives CASSQLAGAPGYF. The V gene is TRBV16, the J gene TRBJ2-7, with TRBD2 matching over 7 bases. Germline loops: CDR1 KGHSY, CDR2 FQNENV. Losses at the gene ends were 1 base for V and 12 bases for J; bases not matched to a gene: 9. The CDR3 covers 13 residues.

The J gene is TRBJ2-7, the V gene TRBV7-2, with 8 bases lining up with TRBD1. This CDR3 comprises 16 residues. Germline values: CDR1 SGHTA, CDR2 FQGNSA. V lost 5 bases, J lost 3 bases, and 12 bases stayed unmatched. The CDR3 DNA is TGTGCCAGCAGCAACAGACCAGGACAGGGAATCTACGAGCAGTACTTC. As protein: CASSNRPGQGIYEQYF.

J is TRBJ1-5 and V is TRBV7-9; 7 nucleotides agree with TRBD1. This CDR3 is built from 13 residues. Losses at the gene ends were 5 bases for V and 6 bases for J; bases not matched to a gene: 4. From germline, CDR1 is SEHNR and CDR2 FQNEAQ (reference sequence). CDR3 sequence reads: CASSQGVSQPQHF. CDR3 DNA: TGTGCCAGCAGCCAGGGGGTCTCTCAGCCCCAGCATTTT.

This sequence joins TRBV9 and TRBJ2-7, with D hard to call. The CDR3 is 12 residues long. V lost 7 bases, J lost 4 bases, and 12 bases lay in between. Germline assignment: CDR1 SGDLS and CDR2 YYNGEE. As DNA, the CDR3 is TGTGCCAGCGGTGGGATAGGTTACGAGCAGTACTTC. Translating it yields CASGGIGYEQYF.

The chain joins TRBV6-1 to TRBJ2-1; no reliable D call. The CDR3 totals 12 residues. The V end was cut by 5 bases, the J end by 7 bases, with 9 bases between. Germline V gene data show CDR1 as MNHNS and CDR2 as SASEGT. The chain's CDR3 is CASSNWGNEQFF. In DNA, the CDR3 is TGTGCCAGCAGTAACTGGGGAAATGAGCAGTTCTTC.

The V and J genes are TRBV4-2 and TRBJ1-2; 10 nucleotides agree with TRBD1. CDR3 length equals 16 residues. Losses at the gene ends were 3 bases for V and 7 bases for J; bases not matched to a gene: 11. The germline gives CDR1 LGHNA, CDR2 YNFKEQ. The CDR3 region is CASSHLSTDRGFGYTF. The CDR3 nucleotides read TGTGCCAGCAGCCACTTGAGCACGGACAGGGGGTTTGGCTACACCTTC.

The genes are TRBV15 and TRBJ1-4, with TRBD1 identical over 9 bases. CDR1 is LNHNV, CDR2 YYDKDF, per germline (reference sequence). This CDR3 is built from 14 residues. V gave up 8 bases and J gave up 8 bases; unmatched junction bases: 9. The CDR3 region has the DNA TGTGCCACCGACCCGGGACAGGGCCGCGAAAAACTGTTTTTT. Amino acids: CATDPGQGREKLFF.

This sequence joins TRBV20-1 and TRBJ1-1, with a possible D match to TRBD1 (6 bases). The CDR3 contains 11 residues. Germline V CDR1 and CDR2: DFQATT, SNEGSKA (reference sequence). V lost 6 bases, J lost 4 bases, and 9 bases lay in between. CDR3 in DNA: TGCAGTGCCCCAGGGGTCACTGAAGCTTTCTTT. Translation: CSAPGVTEAFF.

The chain joins TRBV6-1 to TRBJ2-5, with TRBD1 matching over 7 bases. Germline loops: CDR1 MNHNS, CDR2 SASEGT. V gave up 3 bases and J gave up 6 bases; unmatched junction bases: 7. The CDR3 spans 14 residues. This chain's CDR3 is CASSDTTGRQTQYF. Written as DNA, the CDR3 is TGTGCCAGCAGTGATACGACAGGGCGACAGACCCAGTACTTC.

The chain recombines TRBV14 with TRBJ2-7; 11 bases line up with TRBD2. The CDR3 length is 14 residues. The germline V gene encodes CDR1 SGHDN and CDR2 FVKESK. V was clipped by 5 bases and J by 3 bases; unmatched bases: 3. The CDR3 protein is CASSYTSGSYEQYF. As DNA, the CDR3 is TGTGCCAGCAGCTATACTAGCGGGAGCTACGAGCAGTACTTC. Full variable domain (remainder filled in from reference TRBV14 and TRBJ2-7): EAGVTQFPSHSVIEKGQTVTLRCDPISGHDNLYWYRRVMGKEIKFLLHFVKESKQDESGMPNNRFLAERTGGTYSTLKVQPAELEDSGVYFCASSYTSGSYEQYFGPGTRLTVT.

The V and J genes are TRBV7-9 and TRBJ1-1; D remains ambiguous. Germline-derived CDR1 and CDR2 are SEHNR and FQNEAQ (reference sequence). Trimming left V 5 bases short and J 2 bases short, with 12 bases between. There are 14 residues in the CDR3. This chain's CDR3 is CASSPSTPNTEAFF. The CDR3 region has the DNA TGTGCCAGCAGCCCCTCAACCCCCAACACTGAAGCTTTCTTT.

The chain joins TRBV27 to TRBJ2-1; TRBD2 matches 8 bases. The germline gives CDR1 MNHEY, CDR2 SMNVEV (reference sequence). V dropped 2 bases and J dropped 4; count of bases not matched to a gene: 13. This CDR3 spans 18 amino acids. CDR3 sequence: CASSLGPPSGRRYNEQFF. The CDR3 DNA follows: TGTGCCAGCAGTTTAGGGCCCCCAAGCGGGAGACGTTACAATGAGCAGTTCTTC.

This clone occurred a few times. The chain uses TRBV27 and TRBJ1-2; the D gene is possibly TRBD1 (5 bases). The germline CDR1 and CDR2 sequences are MNHEY and SMNVEV (reference sequence). Trimming left V 4 bases short and J 2 bases short, with 8 bases between. This CDR3 spans 13 amino acids. The CDR3 spells CASSWAGNYGYTF. The CDR3 region has the DNA TGTGCCAGCAGTTGGGCAGGGAACTATGGCTACACCTTC.

The table lists this clone with a few counts. The chain has TRBV28 and TRBJ1-2, with 8 bases lining up with TRBD1. The CDR3 runs 16 residues. Looked up from germline, CDR1 is MDHEN and CDR2 is SYDVKM. The V segment lost 5 bases and the J segment 7 bases; nucleotides outside the gene matches: 15. In DNA form, the CDR3 reads TGTGCCAGCAGTCCCGGACAGGGAAGAGTACTAGGTGGCTACACCTTC. Translation gives CASSPGQGRVLGGYTF.